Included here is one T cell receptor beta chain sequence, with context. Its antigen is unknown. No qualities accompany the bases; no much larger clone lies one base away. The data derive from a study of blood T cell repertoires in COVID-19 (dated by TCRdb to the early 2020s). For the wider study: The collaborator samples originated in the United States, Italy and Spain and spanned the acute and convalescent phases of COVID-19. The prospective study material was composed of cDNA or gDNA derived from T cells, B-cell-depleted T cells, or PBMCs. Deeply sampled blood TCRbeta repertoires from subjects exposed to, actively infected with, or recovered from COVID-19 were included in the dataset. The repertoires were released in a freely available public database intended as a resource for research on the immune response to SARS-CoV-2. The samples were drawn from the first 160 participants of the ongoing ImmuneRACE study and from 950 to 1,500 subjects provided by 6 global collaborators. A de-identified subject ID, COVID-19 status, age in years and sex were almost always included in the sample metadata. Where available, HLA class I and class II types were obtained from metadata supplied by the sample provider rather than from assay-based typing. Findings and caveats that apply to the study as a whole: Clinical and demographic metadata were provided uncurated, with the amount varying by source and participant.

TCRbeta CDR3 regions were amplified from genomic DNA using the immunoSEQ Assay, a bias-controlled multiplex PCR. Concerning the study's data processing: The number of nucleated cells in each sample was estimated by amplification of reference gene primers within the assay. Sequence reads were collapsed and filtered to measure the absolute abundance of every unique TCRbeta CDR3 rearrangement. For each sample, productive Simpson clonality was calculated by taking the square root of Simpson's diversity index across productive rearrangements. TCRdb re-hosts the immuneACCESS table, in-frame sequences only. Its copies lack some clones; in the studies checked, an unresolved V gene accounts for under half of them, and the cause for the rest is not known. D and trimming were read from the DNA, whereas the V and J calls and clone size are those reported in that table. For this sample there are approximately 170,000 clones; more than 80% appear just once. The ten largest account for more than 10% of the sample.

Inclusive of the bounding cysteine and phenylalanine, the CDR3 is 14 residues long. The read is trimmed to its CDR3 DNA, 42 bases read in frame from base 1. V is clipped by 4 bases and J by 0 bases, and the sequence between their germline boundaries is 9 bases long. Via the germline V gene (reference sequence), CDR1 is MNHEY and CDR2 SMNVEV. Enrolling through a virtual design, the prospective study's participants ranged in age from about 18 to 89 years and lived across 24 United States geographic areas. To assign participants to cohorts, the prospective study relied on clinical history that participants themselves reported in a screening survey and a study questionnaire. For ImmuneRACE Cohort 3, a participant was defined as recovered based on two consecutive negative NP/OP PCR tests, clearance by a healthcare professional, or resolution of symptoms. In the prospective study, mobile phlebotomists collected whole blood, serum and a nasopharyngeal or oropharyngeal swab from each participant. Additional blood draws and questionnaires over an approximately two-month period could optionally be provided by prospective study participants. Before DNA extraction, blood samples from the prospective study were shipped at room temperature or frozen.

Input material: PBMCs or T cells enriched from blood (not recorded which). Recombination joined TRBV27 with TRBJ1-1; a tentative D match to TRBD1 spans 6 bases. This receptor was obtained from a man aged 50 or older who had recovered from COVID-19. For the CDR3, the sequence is CASSSSGVNTEAFF. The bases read TGTGCCAGCAGTTCTTCAGGGGTGAACACTGAAGCTTTCTTT.